Below are 24 T cell receptor beta chains sequenced from a single sample in a study of cytomegalovirus exposure and HLA in healthy donors (dated by TCRdb to about 2017). Library construction relied on the immunoSEQ multiplex PCR assay. For the multiplex PCR, a mixture combining 60 forward primers for TCR Vbeta segments and 13 reverse primers for TCR Jbeta segments was used. As stored in TCRdb, this immuneACCESS dataset retains in-frame rearrangements with V and J assigned. A fraction of the clones does not appear; measured against another copy, unresolved V genes explain less than half of the discrepancy, and the remainder lacks a known reason. The sample's table lists a count of 220,000 or so clones. Of the sample, about 1.1% is held by the ten largest clones. The sequencing sample was made of PBMCs. All receptors derive from a girl aged 2-10 years in good health and CMV-seropositive.

This chain joins TRBV12-5 and TRBJ2-3; 12 bases are shared with TRBD2. The germline V gene has CDR1 LGHNT and CDR2 FRNRAP. This CDR3 region has 16 residues. The V segment lost 1 base and the J segment 2 bases; nucleotides outside the gene matches: 1. CDR3: CASGLGLAGVTDTQYF. The CDR3 region has the DNA TGTGCTAGTGGTTTGGGACTAGCGGGGGTCACAGATACGCAGTATTTT. The variable domain in full, with the rest retrieved from reference TRBV12-5 and TRBJ2-3, is DARVTQTPRHKVTEMGQEVTMRCQPILGHNTVFWYRQTMMQGLELLAYFRNRAPLDDSGMPKDRFSAEMPDATLATLKIQPSEPRDSAVYFCASGLGLAGVTDTQYFGPGTRLTVL.

The chain joins TRBV7-2 to TRBJ1-2; 8 nucleotides match TRBD1. Germline CDR1 reads SGHTA; CDR2 reads FQGNSA. With 5 bases clipped from V and 1 base from J, the junction kept 9 bases outside the gene matches. The CDR3 is made up of 16 amino acids. The CDR3 reads CASSPNPGQGNYGYTF. In DNA form, the CDR3 reads TGTGCCAGCAGCCCCAACCCTGGACAGGGTAACTATGGCTACACCTTC.

CDR3 loop: CASRNPGLAGDYEQYF. The CDR3 DNA is TGTGCCAGCCGAAATCCGGGACTAGCGGGAGACTACGAGCAGTACTTC. The rearrangement joins TRBV28 to TRBJ2-7; 14 bases map to TRBD2. There are 16 residues in the CDR3. Germline V CDR1 and CDR2: MDHEN, SYDVKM. The V segment lost 8 bases and the J segment 3 bases; nucleotides outside the gene matches: 9.

The V and J genes are TRBV5-6 and TRBJ1-2; TRBD1 might be the D (5 bases). The CDR3 length is 14 residues. Trimming removed 0 bases at V and 4 bases at J, with 10 bases between. Germline V CDR1 and CDR2: SGHDT, YYEEEE. Written as DNA, the CDR3 is TGTGCCAGCAGCTTGGGCGGGGGAGCCTATGGCTACACCTTC. This sequence encodes CASSLGGGAYGYTF.

V is TRBV7-3 and J is TRBJ2-3; 7 nucleotides agree with TRBD2. Germline loops: CDR1 SGHTA, CDR2 FQGTGA. After removal of 0 bases from V and 8 bases from J, the junction contained 11 bases not matched to a gene. This CDR3 has 16 residues. Here the CDR3 reads CASSLTLAGVSGTQYF. Written as DNA, the CDR3 is TGTGCCAGCAGCTTAACGTTGGCGGGAGTAAGTGGTACGCAGTATTTT.

The rearrangement joins TRBV29-1 to TRBJ2-5; tentative D call: TRBD1 (6 bases). CDR3 length: 12 residues. Trimming left V 4 bases short and J 5 bases short, with 11 bases between. Germline lookup yields CDR1 SQVTM and CDR2 ANQGSEA. In DNA form, the CDR3 reads TGCAGCGTTGCGAAACAGGGTGAGACCCAGTACTTC. Amino acids: CSVAKQGETQYF.

J is TRBJ2-7 and V is TRBV11-2; weak D call: TRBD1 (5 bases). V lost 5 bases to trimming and J lost 2 bases, with 16 bases between them. Germline-derived CDR1 and CDR2 are SGHAT and FQNNGV. This CDR3 has 15 amino acids. The CDR3 sequence is CASSLVQDTTYEQYF. CDR3 in DNA: TGTGCCAGCAGCCTAGTCCAGGACACGACCTACGAGCAGTACTTC.

The chain carries TRBV28 and TRBJ1-1; TRBD1 matches 10 bases. The CDR3 consists of 17 residues. The V gene end was trimmed by 6 bases and the J gene end by 4 bases; junction bases not matched to a gene: 14. Germline V gives CDR1 MDHEN, CDR2 SYDVKM. The CDR3 sequence is CASSSLDRGRRGTEAFF. The CDR3 DNA is TGTGCCAGCAGCTCCTTAGACAGGGGGCGACGGGGCACTGAAGCTTTCTTT. The whole variable domain, filled in from reference TRBV28 and TRBJ1-1, reads DVKVTQSSRYLVKRTGEKVFLECVQDMDHENMFWYRQDPGLGLRLIYFSYDVKMKEKGDIPEGYSVSREKKERFSLILESASTNQTSMYLCASSSLDRGRRGTEAFFGQGTRLTVV.

This chain links TRBV5-4 with TRBJ2-5; 12 nucleotides line up with TRBD2. This CDR3 contains 15 residues. CDR1 and CDR2 (germline): SGHNT, YYREEE (reference sequence). The junction had 5 bases not matched to a gene; V was cut back by 5 bases and J by 3 bases. The CDR3 DNA is TGTGCCAGCAGGCTAGCGGGAGGGCGCAAAGAGACCCAGTACTTC. Encoded protein: CASRLAGGRKETQYF.

J is TRBJ2-1 and V is TRBV7-3; 7 positions match TRBD2. Germline loops: CDR1 SGHTA, CDR2 FQGTGA. The CDR3 has 15 amino acids. With 3 bases clipped from V and 3 bases from J, the junction kept 5 bases outside the gene matches. The CDR3 reads CASSLGLADYNEQFF. Here the CDR3 DNA reads TGTGCCAGCAGCTTGGGTCTAGCGGACTACAATGAGCAGTTCTTC.

The chain joins TRBV7-9 to TRBJ1-6, with TRBD1 identical over 9 bases. Trimming took 3 bases from V and 8 from J; bases not matched to a gene: 5. CDR1 is SEHNR, CDR2 FQNEAQ, per germline (reference sequence). The CDR3 covers 15 residues. The CDR3 sequence is CASSLGTGLYSPLHF. For the CDR3, the DNA is TGTGCCAGCAGCTTGGGGACAGGGCTTTATTCACCCCTCCACTTT.

V is TRBV10-2 and J is TRBJ1-1, with unresolved D. Germline V gene data show CDR1 as WSHSY and CDR2 as SAAADI. V was shortened by 6 bases and J by 5 bases, with 16 bases between the two germline ends. This CDR3 comprises 14 residues. The CDR3 DNA reads TGCGCCAGCAGATTGGAGGGCTTAGGGACTGAAGCTTTCTTT. Its translation is CASRLEGLGTEAFF.

The CDR3 DNA is TGTGCCAGCAGCCAACTAGCGGGGATCACAGATACGCAGTATTTT. Translated: CASSQLAGITDTQYF. The chain is built from TRBV11-2 and TRBJ2-3; TRBD2 matches 10 bases. V shed 5 bases, J shed 2 bases, and the junction held 4 bases outside the gene matches. The CDR3 has 15 amino acids. In germline, CDR1 is SGHAT, CDR2 FQNNGV.

The J gene is TRBJ2-5, the V gene TRBV2; no clear D gene. The CDR3 is 12 residues long. The germline gives CDR1 SNHLY, CDR2 FYNNEI. V dropped 7 bases and J dropped 2 bases, with 8 bases sitting between them. In DNA form, the CDR3 reads TGTGCCAGCAAGGAGCAGCAAGAGACCCAGTACTTC. Its protein product is CASKEQQETQYF. The whole variable domain, filled in from reference TRBV2 and TRBJ2-5, reads EPEVTQTPSHQVTQMGQEVILRCVPISNHLYFYWYRQILGQKVEFLVSFYNNEISEKSEIFDDQFSVERPDGSNFTLKIRSTKLEDSAMYFCASKEQQETQYFGPGTRLLVL.

The chain couples TRBV28 to TRBJ1-2, with 11 positions matching TRBD1. There are 16 residues in the CDR3. The V segment lost 3 bases and the J segment 8 bases; nucleotides outside the gene matches: 11. Germline V gene sequence: CDR1 MDHEN, CDR2 SYDVKM. The chain's CDR3 is CASSFAMGQGGGGYTF. The CDR3 nucleotides read TGTGCCAGCAGTTTTGCTATGGGACAGGGGGGTGGAGGCTACACCTTC.

On this clone itself: No DNA is shown, since the ends of the CDR3 on it are uncertain; the CDR3 is the one TCRdb lists. This chain uses TRBV6-5 with TRBJ1-5; whether TRBD1, the table's D call, matches the DNA was not checked. Looked up from germline, CDR1 is MNHEY and CDR2 is SVGAGI. The CDR3 totals 14 residues, both ends included. This CDR3 is CASSTSTANQPQHF.

This sequence joins TRBV6-1 and TRBJ2-7; D is possibly TRBD1 (6 bases). In germline, CDR1 is MNHNS, CDR2 SASEGT. CDR3 length: 16 residues. Trimming pared 2 bases from V and 3 bases from J, leaving 17 bases between. The CDR3 sequence is CASSERDETGLYEQYF. Written as DNA, the CDR3 is TGTGCCAGCAGTGAACGTGATGAGACAGGACTCTACGAGCAGTACTTC.

V usage is TRBV5-1 and J usage is TRBJ2-7; 11 positions match TRBD2. This CDR3 spans 16 amino acids. The ends lost 0 bases at V and 4 bases at J; junction bases unmatched: 6. The V gene's germline CDR1 is SGHRS and CDR2 YFSETQ. The CDR3 spells CASSLGGLAVFYEQYF. The CDR3, as DNA: TGCGCCAGCAGCTTGGGGGGACTAGCGGTCTTTTACGAGCAGTACTTC. Using reference TRBV5-1 and TRBJ2-7 for the parts outside the CDR3, the full variable domain is KAGVTQTPRYLIKTRGQQVTLSCSPISGHRSVSWYQQTPGQGLQFLFEYFSETQRNKGNFPGRFSGRQFSNSRSEMNVSTLELGDSALYLCASSLGGLAVFYEQYFGPGTRLTVT.

The J gene is TRBJ1-4, the V gene TRBV15; no firm D call. The V and J ends lost 0 bases and 8 bases respectively, with 10 bases between them. The germline V gene has CDR1 LNHNV and CDR2 YYDKDF (reference sequence). This CDR3 contains 14 residues. The CDR3 region is CATSRDLGGEKLFF. The CDR3 DNA reads TGTGCCACCAGCAGAGATCTAGGTGGCGAAAAACTGTTTTTT.

The chain joins TRBV9 to TRBJ2-3, with D possibly TRBD2 on 6 matching bases. The CDR3 runs to 13 residues. CDR1 and CDR2 (germline): SGDLS, YYNGEE. Between the trimmed V and J ends, which lost 3 bases and 2 bases, there was a span of 7 bases. CDR3 sequence reads: CASSGGATDTQYF. The CDR3 nucleotides are TGTGCCAGCAGCGGCGGGGCCACAGATACGCAGTATTTT.

V and J are TRBV5-6 and TRBJ1-3; D perhaps matches TRBD1 (5 bases). V lost 4 bases and J 2 bases, leaving 10 bases between the germline ends. This CDR3 comprises 14 residues. In germline, CDR1 is SGHDT, CDR2 YYEEEE. DNA of the CDR3: TGTGCCAGCAGCCCTCGACAGACTGGAAACACCATATATTTT. Amino acids: CASSPRQTGNTIYF.

V gene TRBV7-9 combines with J gene TRBJ2-1; 10 nucleotides agree with TRBD1. V trimming: 4 bases; J trimming: 4 bases; junction bases outside the gene matches: 10. Germline-derived CDR1 and CDR2 are SEHNR and FQNEAQ (reference sequence). The CDR3 contains 17 residues. The CDR3 nucleotides read TGTGCCAGCAGCTCCTCTTCCGGGACAGGGGAATACAATGAGCAGTTCTTC. This gives the protein CASSSSSGTGEYNEQFF. The variable domain in full, with the rest retrieved from reference TRBV7-9 and TRBJ2-1, is DTGVSQNPRHKITKRGQNVTFRCDPISEHNRLYWYRQTLGQGPEFLTYFQNEAQLEKSRLLSDRFSAERPKGSFSTLEIQRTEQGDSAMYLCASSSSSGTGEYNEQFFGPGTRLTVL.

The genes are TRBV6-5 and TRBJ2-2, with unresolved D. The CDR3 runs 15 residues. Per the germline V gene, CDR1 is MNHEY and CDR2 is SVGAGI. The ends were cut back, 4 bases at V and 5 bases at J, with 14 bases in the middle. The CDR3 here is CASSLNTPETGELFF. CDR3 nucleotides: TGTGCCAGCAGTTTGAACACACCGGAGACCGGGGAGCTGTTTTTT.

This sequence joins TRBV6-1 and TRBJ2-7; 9 bases agree with TRBD1. The germline V gene encodes CDR1 MNHNS and CDR2 SASEGT. Unmatched junction bases numbered 5, after V lost 5 bases and J lost 3 bases. CDR3 length: 14 amino acids. CDR3 region: CASSRQDRGYEQYF. The CDR3 nucleotides read TGTGCCAGCAGTCGTCAGGACAGGGGCTACGAGCAGTACTTC.